This TCR beta chain was profiled in a study of identical twins. The CDR3 is made up of 14 amino acids. From germline, CDR1 is DFQATT and CDR2 SNEGSKA (reference sequence). With 5 bases removed from V and 1 base from J, the gap between germline ends came to 13 bases. A template switching step contributed a universal primer site, while unique molecular identifiers were present in the cDNA. A single record per CDR3 protein comes from TCRdb applying MiXCR to the 5' RACE reads. The sample has about 520,000 distinct CDR3 sequences, roughly a fifth seen once. The sample was also linked to a second study, of T cells expressing NK-cell markers.

The receptor comes from a woman aged 18-29 years in good health. Specimen: CD4+ T cells sorted from blood. The rearrangement uses TRBV20-1 and TRBJ2-3; D is undetermined. The CDR3 DNA is TGCAGTGCTCGATTAGGGATCGGCACAGATACGCAGTATTTT. Amino acid sequence: CSARLGIGTDTQYF.